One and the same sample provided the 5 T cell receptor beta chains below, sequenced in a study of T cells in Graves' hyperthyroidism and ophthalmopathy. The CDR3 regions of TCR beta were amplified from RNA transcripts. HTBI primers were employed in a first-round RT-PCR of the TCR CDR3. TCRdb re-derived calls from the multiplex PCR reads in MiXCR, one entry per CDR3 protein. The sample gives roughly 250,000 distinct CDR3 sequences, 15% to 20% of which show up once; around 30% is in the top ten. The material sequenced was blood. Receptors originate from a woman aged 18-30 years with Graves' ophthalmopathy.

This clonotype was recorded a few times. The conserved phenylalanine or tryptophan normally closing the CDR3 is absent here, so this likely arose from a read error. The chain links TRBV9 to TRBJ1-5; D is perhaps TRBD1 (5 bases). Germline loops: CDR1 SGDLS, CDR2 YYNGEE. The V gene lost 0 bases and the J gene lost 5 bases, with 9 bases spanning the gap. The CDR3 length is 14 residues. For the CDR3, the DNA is TGTGCCAGCAGCGTAGATGGGACTGATCAGCCCCAGCATGTT. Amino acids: CASSVDGTDQPQHV.

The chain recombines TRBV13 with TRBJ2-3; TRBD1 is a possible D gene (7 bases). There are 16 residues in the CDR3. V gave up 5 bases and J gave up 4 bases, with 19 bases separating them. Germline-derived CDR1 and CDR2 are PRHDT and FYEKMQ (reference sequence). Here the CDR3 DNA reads TGTGCCAGCAGCCCCCCAACTAGCAGGGGGGCAGATACGCAGTATTTT. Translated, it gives CASSPPTSRGADTQYF. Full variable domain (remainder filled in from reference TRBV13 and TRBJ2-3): AAGVIQSPRHLIKEKRETATLKCYPIPRHDTVYWYQQGPGQDPQFLISFYEKMQSDKGSIPDRFSAQQFSDYHSELNMSSLELGDSALYFCASSPPTSRGADTQYFGPGTRLTVL.

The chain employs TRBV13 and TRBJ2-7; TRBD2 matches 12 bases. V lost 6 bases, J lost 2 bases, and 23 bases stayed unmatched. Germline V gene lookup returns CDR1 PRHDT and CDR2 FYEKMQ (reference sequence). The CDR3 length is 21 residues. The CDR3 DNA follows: TGTGCCAGCAGTCTGAGGGGGTGGACTAGCGGGGACCAAGACAGGGCCTACGAGCAGTACTTC. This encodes CASSLRGWTSGDQDRAYEQYF.

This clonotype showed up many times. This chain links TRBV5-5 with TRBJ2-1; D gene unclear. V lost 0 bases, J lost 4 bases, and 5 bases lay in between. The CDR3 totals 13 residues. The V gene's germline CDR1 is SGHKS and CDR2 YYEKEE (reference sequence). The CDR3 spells CASSLEPYNEQFF. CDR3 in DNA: TGTGCCAGCAGCTTGGAGCCATACAATGAGCAGTTCTTC.

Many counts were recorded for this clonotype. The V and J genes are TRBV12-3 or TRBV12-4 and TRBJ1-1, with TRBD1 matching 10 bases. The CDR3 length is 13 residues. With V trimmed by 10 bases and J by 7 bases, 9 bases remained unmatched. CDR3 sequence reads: CATSQTGGGEAFF. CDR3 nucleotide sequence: TGTGCCACCTCCCAGACAGGGGGCGGTGAAGCTTTCTTT.